These 20 T cell receptor beta chains originate from one sample sequenced in a study of identical twins. TCRdb redid the calling of the 5' RACE reads with MiXCR, one entry per CDR3 protein. This repertoire shows hundreds of thousands of distinct CDR3 sequences, approximately 6% found once; its top ten account for 1.5% to 2%. The specimen sequenced was naive T cells sorted from blood. The receptors were sampled from a man aged 18 to 30 in good health.

This clonotype appeared many times. V is TRBV29-1 and J is TRBJ2-1; no firm D call. Germline CDR1 reads SQVTM; CDR2 reads ANQGSEA. V lost 6 bases and J 9 bases, leaving 24 bases between the germline ends. This CDR3 comprises 15 residues. CDR3 sequence: CSVDDAARRNIEQFF. The CDR3 DNA sequence: TGCAGCGTGGACGACGCGGCTCGGAGAAATATTGAGCAGTTCTTC.

V and J are TRBV4-3 and TRBJ2-3, with no clear D. This CDR3 is 15 amino acids long. Deletions cut 1 base from V and 9 bases from J, with 17 bases between. The germline V gene has CDR1 LGHNA and CDR2 YSLEER. CDR3 residues: CASSQAVPPLSTQYF. DNA of the CDR3: TGCGCCAGCAGCCAAGCAGTTCCGCCCCTCTCCACGCAGTATTTT.

There are many counts of this clonotype. V gene TRBV7-2 combines with J gene TRBJ2-5, with 8 bases that match TRBD2. The CDR3 has 14 residues. V dropped 5 bases and J dropped 4; count of bases not matched to a gene: 6. Germline-derived CDR1 and CDR2 are SGHTA and FQGNSA. The CDR3 protein is CASSPGLAIETQYF. The CDR3 DNA reads TGTGCCAGCAGCCCCGGACTAGCTATAGAGACCCAGTACTTC.

This rearrangement joins TRBV21-1 to TRBJ2-1; no DNA check was done on the table's D call, TRBD1. TRBV21-1 is tagged as a pseudogene. There are 16 residues in the CDR3. Here the CDR3 reads CASSKRRGSSYNEQFF. The CDR3 DNA reads as TGTGCCAGCAGCAAACGCCGGGGCAGCTCCTACAATGAGCAGTTCTTC.

CDR3 sequence: CSAEEQPNTEAFF. In DNA form, the CDR3 reads TGCAGTGCGGAAGAACAGCCGAACACTGAAGCTTTCTTT. The chain is built from TRBV20-1 and TRBJ1-1; D ambiguous. The CDR3 is made up of 13 amino acids. The germline gives CDR1 DFQATT, CDR2 SNEGSKA (reference sequence). The V gene lost 6 bases and the J gene lost 1 base, with 12 bases spanning the gap.

This clonotype has a handful of counts. The chain combines TRBV24-1 with TRBJ2-7; 14 bases are shared with TRBD2. Germline-derived CDR1 and CDR2 are KGHDR and SFDVKD. This CDR3 comprises 16 residues. V lost 3 bases and J lost 6; bases outside the gene matches: 6. The CDR3 region has the DNA TGTGCCACCAGTGATCGACTAGCGGGAGGGCCGGGCGAGCAGTACTTC. Translating gives CATSDRLAGGPGEQYF.

This clonotype was counted between two and nine times. Here the CDR3 DNA reads TGTGCCAGCAGCCCCCTCATGGGGGATGTCAATCAGCCCCAGCATTTT. Protein product: CASSPLMGDVNQPQHF. The V gene is TRBV6-1, the J gene TRBJ1-5; D perhaps matches TRBD1 (5 bases). V was cut by 6 bases and J by 3 bases, with 18 bases left in between. Germline V gene lookup returns CDR1 MNHNS and CDR2 SASEGT. The length of the CDR3 is 16 residues.

The V call is TRBV7-9, the J call TRBJ2-7; the D is unclear. CDR3 length: 12 amino acids. Germline assignment: CDR1 SEHNR and CDR2 FQNEAQ (reference sequence). V was cut by 2 bases and J by 5 bases, with 7 bases left in between. CDR3 in amino acids: CASSLRRDEQYF. The CDR3 DNA sequence: TGTGCCAGCAGCTTAAGAAGGGACGAGCAGTACTTC. Supplemented by reference TRBV7-9 and TRBJ2-7, the full variable domain reads DTGVSQNPRHKITKRGQNVTFRCDPISEHNRLYWYRQTLGQGPEFLTYFQNEAQLEKSRLLSDRFSAERPKGSFSTLEIQRTEQGDSAMYLCASSLRRDEQYFGPGTRLTVT.

This clonotype was counted at least ten times. V gene TRBV5-1 combines with J gene TRBJ2-7; D remains ambiguous. Germline CDR1 is SGHRS and CDR2 is YFSETQ. Trimming stripped 4 bases from V and 4 bases from J, with 12 bases between. The CDR3 is 13 residues long. CDR3 coding DNA: TGCGCCAGCAGCCTAGACCCCGCTTACGAGCAGTACGTC. Protein: CASSLDPAYEQYV.

This clonotype was seen repeatedly, ten times or more. The J gene is TRBJ2-1, the V gene TRBV9; 11 bases match TRBD2. The length of the CDR3 is 15 residues. V lost 3 bases to trimming and J lost 6 bases; unmatched junction nucleotides: 5. Germline V gives CDR1 SGDLS, CDR2 YYNGEE. The CDR3 DNA reads TGTGCCAGCAGCGGAGCCGGGACTAGCGGCAATGAGCAGTTCTTC. Residues: CASSGAGTSGNEQFF.

The chain uses TRBV12-3 or TRBV12-4 and TRBJ1-5; no reliable D call. V gave up 7 bases and J gave up 9 bases, with 13 bases separating them. The CDR3 consists of 12 residues. The CDR3 reads CASTSPGGPQHF. The CDR3 coding sequence is TGTGCCAGCACGTCCCCGGGTGGGCCCCAGCATTTT.

V and J are TRBV20-1 and TRBJ1-6; D is unclear. The V gene lost 3 bases and the J gene lost 0 bases, with 12 bases spanning the gap. The CDR3 is 16 amino acids. From germline, CDR1 is DFQATT and CDR2 SNEGSKA (reference sequence). CDR3 DNA sequence: TGCAGTGCTAGTGAGGACGGGAGCTCCTATAATTCACCCCTCCACTTT. Amino acid sequence: CSASEDGSSYNSPLHF.

This clonotype was counted many times. CDR3 sequence (DNA): TGTGCCAGCAGTATACAGGGTCGGTTGAGCGGGGAGCTGTTTTTT. Amino acids: CASSIQGRLSGELFF. The chain has TRBV27 and TRBJ2-2; perhaps TRBD1 as D (6 bases). The CDR3 spans 15 residues. CDR1 and CDR2 (germline): MNHEY, SMNVEV (reference sequence). Deletions cut 5 bases from V and 7 bases from J, with 17 bases between.

The rearrangement joins TRBV6-1 to TRBJ2-7, with 8 bases fitting TRBD1. This CDR3 region has 13 residues. V lost 3 bases, J lost 2 bases, and 0 bases stayed unmatched. Germline CDR1 reads MNHNS; CDR2 reads SASEGT. CDR3 sequence reads: CASSDRGPYEQYV. The CDR3 region has the DNA TGTGCCAGCAGTGACAGGGGGCCCTACGAGCAGTACGTC.

The rearrangement links TRBV7-9 to TRBJ2-1; unclear D gene. Germline V gives CDR1 SEHNR, CDR2 FQNEAQ (reference sequence). Trimming cost V 5 bases and J 9 bases, with 11 bases left between them. The CDR3 has 12 residues. The CDR3, as DNA: TGTGCCAGCAGCATTCACCTTCCTGAGCAGTTCTTC. Protein sequence: CASSIHLPEQFF. Looking up the rest from reference TRBV7-9 and TRBJ2-1 gives the full variable domain: DTGVSQNPRHKITKRGQNVTFRCDPISEHNRLYWYRQTLGQGPEFLTYFQNEAQLEKSRLLSDRFSAERPKGSFSTLEIQRTEQGDSAMYLCASSIHLPEQFFGPGTRLTVL.

This chain uses TRBV15 with TRBJ2-5; D ambiguous. Germline CDR1 is LNHNV and CDR2 is YYDKDF (reference sequence). The CDR3 spans 12 residues. Trimming took 7 bases from V and 4 from J, leaving 10 bases between them. The CDR3 region is CATTRPGETQYF. CDR3 bases: TGTGCCACCACCCGACCAGGAGAGACCCAGTACTTC.

This clonotype has at least ten counts. The genes are TRBV24-1 and TRBJ2-5; no firm D call. V dropped 5 bases and J dropped 6 bases, with 12 bases sitting between them. Germline CDR1 reads KGHDR; CDR2 reads SFDVKD. This CDR3 comprises 13 residues. CDR3: CATSGPGTKTQYF. Written as DNA, the CDR3 is TGTGCCACCAGTGGTCCGGGCACGAAGACCCAGTACTTC.

This clonotype has at least ten counts. The V call is TRBV20-1, the J call TRBJ2-4; 7 nucleotides agree with TRBD1. This CDR3 contains 16 residues. Germline V CDR1 and CDR2: DFQATT, SNEGSKA (reference sequence). V gave up 7 bases and J gave up 0 bases; unmatched junction bases: 12. The CDR3 coding sequence is TGCAGTGTTTTCACCCGGGACAGTTTAGCCAAAAACATTCAGTACTTC. It is translated as CSVFTRDSLAKNIQYF.

Comments on this clonotype: A much bigger clone sits one base away, suggesting this may be a read error. This rearrangement joins TRBV10-3 to TRBJ1-1, with D tentatively TRBD1 (5 bases). The CDR3 contains 18 residues. The germline V gene encodes CDR1 ENHRY and CDR2 SYGVKD. The CDR3 sequence is CTISLHDRQGTSNTEAFF. In nucleotides, the CDR3 is TGTACCATCAGCTTGCACGATCGCCAGGGAACATCGAACACTGAAGCTTTCTTT.

This clonotype was seen at least ten times. The chain has TRBV4-3 and TRBJ1-1; a possible D gene is TRBD1 (6 bases). Germline V gene lookup returns CDR1 LGHNA and CDR2 YSLEER. Trimming cost V 0 bases and J 6 bases, with 14 bases left between them. The length of the CDR3 is 15 residues. The CDR3 DNA reads TGCGCCAGCAGCCAAGAAGACTCTAGGGGGGCTGAAGCTTTCTTT. Amino acid sequence: CASSQEDSRGAEAFF.